The rows below give T cell receptor beta chains drawn from one sample of a study of cytomegalovirus exposure and HLA in healthy donors. TCRdb's table, derived via immunoSEQ multiplex PCR, lists solely in-frame clones and lacks some. Here the sample spans 150,000 or so clones, roughly 80% being singletons. Sequenced material: PBMCs. The receptors here all came from a man aged 18 to 35 in good health and CMV-seropositive. Both conserved end residues are part of each CDR3. D genes are given only for firm matches. Clone size is stated in some rows and not others, as once, few, many or a class when expanded.

abundance: .; len: 14; v_gene: TRBV28; j_gene: TRBJ2-1; d_gene: TRBD1; CDR3aa: CASRPGQRNNEQFF; CDR3nt: TGTGCCAGCCGACCGGGACAGAGAAACAATGAGCAGTTCTTC
abundance: .; len: 13; v_gene: TRBV6-6; j_gene: TRBJ1-1; d_gene: .; CDR3aa: CASRPASPGEAFF; CDR3nt: TGTGCCAGCAGGCCGGCTAGCCCGGGGGAAGCTTTCTTT
abundance: .; len: 14; v_gene: TRBV9; j_gene: TRBJ2-3; d_gene: .; CDR3aa: CASSVDQGIDTQYF; CDR3nt: TGTGCCAGCAGCGTAGATCAGGGGATAGATACGCAGTATTTT
abundance: .; len: 16; v_gene: TRBV19; j_gene: TRBJ2-3; d_gene: TRBD1; CDR3aa: CASSSPGTGSTDTQYF; CDR3nt: TGTGCCAGTAGTTCCCCGGGGACAGGGAGCACAGATACGCAGTATTTT
abundance: few; len: 15; v_gene: TRBV11-2; j_gene: TRBJ1-4; d_gene: TRBD1; CDR3aa: CASSVTGVTNEKLFF; CDR3nt: TGTGCCAGCAGCGTAACAGGGGTAACTAATGAAAAACTGTTTTTT
abundance: few; len: 13; v_gene: TRBV2; j_gene: TRBJ2-1; d_gene: .; CDR3aa: CASSVASYNEQFF; CDR3nt: TGTGCCAGCAGTGTGGCCAGCTACAATGAGCAGTTCTTC
abundance: .; len: 13; v_gene: TRBV18; j_gene: TRBJ2-1; d_gene: .; CDR3aa: CASSPRDSGEQFF; CDR3nt: TGTGCCAGCTCACCCCGGGACTCCGGTGAGCAGTTCTTC
abundance: .; len: 16; v_gene: TRBV10-2; j_gene: TRBJ2-3; d_gene: TRBD2; CDR3aa: CASSDGRQGLTDTQYF; CDR3nt: TGCGCCAGCAGTGACGGCAGGCAGGGACTAACAGATACGCAGTATTTT
abundance: .; len: 13; v_gene: TRBV29-1; j_gene: TRBJ1-1; d_gene: .; CDR3aa: CSVHPTGNTEAFF; CDR3nt: TGCAGCGTTCACCCGACAGGGAACACTGAAGCTTTCTTT
abundance: few; len: 14; v_gene: TRBV30; j_gene: TRBJ2-7; d_gene: .; CDR3aa: CAWTSQGEVYEQYF; CDR3nt: TGTGCCTGGACTTCACAGGGCGAAGTCTACGAGCAGTACTTC
abundance: .; len: 15; v_gene: TRBV27; j_gene: TRBJ2-7; d_gene: TRBD1; CDR3aa: CASTAGGTGPYEQYF; CDR3nt: TGTGCCAGCACCGCGGGCGGGACAGGGCCTTACGAGCAGTACTTC
abundance: .; len: 11; v_gene: TRBV7-9; j_gene: TRBJ1-1; d_gene: .; CDR3aa: CSSSLENEAFF; CDR3nt: TGTTCCAGCAGCTTGGAGAATGAAGCTTTCTTT
abundance: .; len: 14; v_gene: TRBV28; j_gene: TRBJ2-7; d_gene: .; CDR3aa: CASSIPGLAYEQYF; CDR3nt: TGTGCCAGCAGTATTCCGGGACTCGCCTACGAGCAGTACTTC
abundance: .; len: 17; v_gene: TRBV29-1; j_gene: TRBJ2-7; d_gene: TRBD2; CDR3aa: CSVEYAGAGGRIREQYF; CDR3nt: TGCAGCGTTGAATACGCGGGGGCGGGAGGCAGGATCCGAGAGCAGTACTTC
abundance: .; len: 11; v_gene: TRBV20-1; j_gene: TRBJ1-2; d_gene: .; CDR3aa: CSAKGTFSYTF; CDR3nt: TGCAGTGCTAAAGGGACATTCAGCTACACCTTC
abundance: .; len: 17; v_gene: TRBV13; j_gene: TRBJ2-1; d_gene: .; CDR3aa: CASSSDRNPPVHNEQFF; CDR3nt: TGTGCCAGCAGCTCTGACAGAAACCCTCCTGTCCACAATGAGCAGTTCTTC
abundance: .; len: 16; v_gene: TRBV6-5; j_gene: TRBJ2-1; d_gene: TRBD2; CDR3aa: CASSYSLLATGGEQFF; CDR3nt: TGTGCCAGCAGTTACTCTTTATTGGCAACGGGGGGAGAGCAGTTCTTC
abundance: .; len: 10; v_gene: TRBV27; j_gene: TRBJ2-5; d_gene: .; CDR3aa: CASNLETQYF; CDR3nt: TGTGCCAGCAATCTAGAGACCCAGTACTTC
abundance: .; len: 13; v_gene: TRBV28; j_gene: TRBJ1-3; d_gene: .; CDR3aa: CASRRGPRDTIYF; CDR3nt: TGTGCCAGCAGGAGAGGCCCGCGGGACACCATATATTTT
abundance: .; len: 15; v_gene: TRBV6-6; j_gene: TRBJ1-2; d_gene: .; CDR3aa: CASSPSLTGPYGYTF; CDR3nt: TGTGCCAGCAGCCCTTCCCTAACAGGGCCCTATGGCTACACCTTC
abundance: .; len: 13; v_gene: TRBV19; j_gene: TRBJ1-5; d_gene: TRBD1; CDR3aa: CASRLDRDQPQHF; CDR3nt: TGTGCCAGTAGACTGGACAGGGACCAGCCCCAGCATTTT
abundance: .; len: 14; v_gene: TRBV9; j_gene: TRBJ2-1; d_gene: TRBD2; CDR3aa: CASSPVDLRLAEFF; CDR3nt: TGTGCCAGCAGCCCAGTAGACCTTAGGCTAGCGGAGTTCTTC
abundance: .; len: 15; v_gene: TRBV28; j_gene: TRBJ1-5; d_gene: .; CDR3aa: CASSWGTNSNQPQHF; CDR3nt: TGTGCCAGCAGCTGGGGGACAAATAGCAATCAGCCCCAGCATTTT
abundance: .; len: 18; v_gene: TRBV10-2; j_gene: TRBJ2-2; d_gene: TRBD2; CDR3aa: CASSPGLAGGEYAGELFF; CDR3nt: TGCGCCAGCAGCCCCGGACTAGCGGGAGGGGAGTATGCCGGGGAGCTGTTTTTT
abundance: .; len: 16; v_gene: TRBV5-6; j_gene: TRBJ2-7; d_gene: TRBD1; CDR3aa: CASSSQDRTAPGEQYF; CDR3nt: TGTGCCAGCAGCTCCCAGGACAGGACCGCTCCCGGCGAGCAGTACTTC
abundance: .; len: 15; v_gene: TRBV28; j_gene: TRBJ2-2; d_gene: .; CDR3aa: CASSLSGGGPGELFF; CDR3nt: TGTGCCAGCAGTTTATCAGGGGGAGGCCCCGGGGAGCTGTTTTTT
abundance: .; len: 14; v_gene: TRBV7-2; j_gene: TRBJ1-1; d_gene: .; CDR3aa: CASSLGRRNTEAFF; CDR3nt: TGTGCCAGCAGCTTAGGGCGGAGGAACACTGAAGCTTTCTTT
abundance: .; len: 15; v_gene: TRBV9; j_gene: TRBJ2-7; d_gene: TRBD1; CDR3aa: CASSASTGGGYEQYF; CDR3nt: TGTGCCAGCAGCGCATCGACAGGGGGCGGCTACGAGCAGTACTTC
abundance: .; len: 16; v_gene: TRBV7-9; j_gene: TRBJ2-1; d_gene: TRBD2; CDR3aa: CSSSLVAGGPYNEQFF; CDR3nt: TGTTCCAGCAGCTTAGTAGCGGGAGGGCCATACAATGAGCAGTTCTTC
abundance: few; len: 15; v_gene: TRBV4-1; j_gene: TRBJ2-2; d_gene: TRBD2; CDR3aa: CASSTGLANTGELFF; CDR3nt: TGCGCCAGCAGCACCGGACTAGCTAACACCGGGGAGCTGTTTTTT
abundance: few; len: 16; v_gene: TRBV28; j_gene: TRBJ2-7; d_gene: TRBD1; CDR3aa: CASRATLGTGPYEQYF; CDR3nt: TGTGCCAGCAGGGCTACCCTTGGGACAGGTCCCTACGAGCAGTACTTC
abundance: .; len: 15; v_gene: TRBV11-2; j_gene: TRBJ1-3; d_gene: .; CDR3aa: CASSSPTRSGNTIYF; CDR3nt: TGTGCCAGCAGCTCCCCAACTCGATCTGGAAACACCATATATTTT
abundance: .; len: 13; v_gene: TRBV6-1; j_gene: TRBJ1-1; d_gene: .; CDR3aa: CAAAGASNTEAFF; CDR3nt: TGTGCCGCGGCAGGGGCATCGAACACTGAAGCTTTCTTT
abundance: .; len: 17; v_gene: TRBV7-9; j_gene: TRBJ2-1; d_gene: .; CDR3aa: CASSLLGSQVRGNEQFF; CDR3nt: TGTGCCAGCAGCTTATTGGGTAGTCAGGTCCGGGGAAATGAGCAGTTCTTC
abundance: .; len: 15; v_gene: TRBV27; j_gene: TRBJ2-1; d_gene: TRBD2; CDR3aa: CASSTGTSGNNEQFF; CDR3nt: TGTGCCAGCAGTACTGGGACTAGCGGTAACAATGAGCAGTTCTTC
abundance: .; len: 11; v_gene: TRBV28; j_gene: TRBJ2-7; d_gene: .; CDR3aa: CASNLGVEQYF; CDR3nt: TGTGCCAGCAACCTCGGAGTTGAGCAGTACTTC
abundance: .; len: 13; v_gene: TRBV28; j_gene: TRBJ2-7; d_gene: .; CDR3aa: CASRVQGGHEQYF; CDR3nt: TGTGCCAGCAGGGTACAGGGTGGCCACGAGCAGTACTTC
abundance: .; len: 15; v_gene: TRBV16; j_gene: TRBJ2-1; d_gene: .; CDR3aa: CASSPGRDPPHEQFF; CDR3nt: TGTGCCAGCAGCCCCGGGCGGGATCCCCCACATGAGCAGTTCTTC
abundance: .; len: 16; v_gene: TRBV7-2; j_gene: TRBJ1-1; d_gene: .; CDR3aa: CASKQFGGGLYPEASF; CDR3nt: TGTGCCAGCAAGCAGTTCGGGGGTGGGCTTTATCCTGAAGCTTCCTTT
abundance: few; len: 13; v_gene: TRBV29-1; j_gene: TRBJ2-1; d_gene: .; CDR3aa: CSVAPVDYNEQFF; CDR3nt: TGCAGCGTTGCCCCAGTTGACTACAATGAGCAGTTCTTC
abundance: .; len: 14; v_gene: TRBV5-6; j_gene: TRBJ2-5; d_gene: TRBD2; CDR3aa: CASSFGLAGETQYF; CDR3nt: TGTGCCAGCAGCTTCGGCCTAGCGGGAGAGACCCAGTACTTC
abundance: .; len: 17; v_gene: TRBV6-1; j_gene: TRBJ2-3; d_gene: TRBD2; CDR3aa: CASSEVAGGPGTDTQYF; CDR3nt: TGTGCCAGCAGTGAAGTAGCGGGAGGGCCTGGCACAGATACGCAGTATTTT
abundance: .; len: 16; v_gene: TRBV2; j_gene: TRBJ2-1; d_gene: TRBD2; CDR3aa: CASSGVLAGLGNEQFF; CDR3nt: TGTGCCAGCAGCGGCGTCTTAGCGGGTTTAGGAAATGAGCAGTTCTTC
abundance: .; len: 16; v_gene: TRBV5-4; j_gene: TRBJ2-2; d_gene: .; CDR3aa: CASSPEGVLNTGELFF; CDR3nt: TGTGCCAGCAGCCCTGAGGGGGTTTTGAACACCGGGGAGCTGTTTTTT
abundance: .; len: 14; v_gene: TRBV6-5; j_gene: TRBJ2-5; d_gene: TRBD2; CDR3aa: CASSPGLAQETQYF; CDR3nt: TGTGCCAGCAGCCCTGGACTAGCGCAAGAGACCCAGTACTTC
abundance: .; len: 14; v_gene: TRBV5-4; j_gene: TRBJ2-7; d_gene: TRBD1; CDR3aa: CASSSDRVFHEQYF; CDR3nt: TGTGCCAGCAGCTCGGACAGGGTCTTCCACGAGCAGTACTTC
abundance: once; len: 13; v_gene: TRBV19; j_gene: TRBJ2-5; d_gene: .; CDR3aa: CASSIQGVETQYF; CDR3nt: TGTGCCAGTAGTATTCAGGGCGTGGAGACCCAGTACTTC
abundance: .; len: 15; v_gene: TRBV6-1; j_gene: TRBJ2-1; d_gene: TRBD2; CDR3aa: CASSALAGEYNEQFF; CDR3nt: TGTGCCAGCAGTGCCCTAGCGGGAGAATACAATGAGCAGTTCTTC
abundance: .; len: 15; v_gene: TRBV5-1; j_gene: TRBJ2-2; d_gene: .; CDR3aa: CASSGPGTNTGELFF; CDR3nt: TGCGCCAGCAGCGGACCCGGGACAAATACCGGGGAGCTGTTTTTT
abundance: .; len: 15; v_gene: TRBV6-6; j_gene: TRBJ1-3; d_gene: TRBD1; CDR3aa: CASRLIGTAGNTIYF; CDR3nt: TGTGCCAGCAGGTTGATAGGGACAGCTGGAAACACCATATATTTT
abundance: .; len: 16; v_gene: TRBV10-2; j_gene: TRBJ2-1; d_gene: TRBD2; CDR3aa: CASIPGLAGSYNEQFF; CDR3nt: TGCGCCAGCATTCCGGGACTAGCGGGCTCATACAATGAGCAGTTCTTC
abundance: .; len: 15; v_gene: TRBV5-4; j_gene: TRBJ1-1; d_gene: TRBD1; CDR3aa: CASSITGQGGTEAFF; CDR3nt: TGTGCCAGCAGCATCACAGGACAGGGGGGGACTGAAGCTTTCTTT
abundance: .; len: 13; v_gene: TRBV7-6; j_gene: TRBJ2-7; d_gene: .; CDR3aa: CASSGTGSYEQYF; CDR3nt: TGTGCCAGCAGCGGTACAGGCTCCTACGAGCAGTACTTC
abundance: few; len: 11; v_gene: TRBV28; j_gene: TRBJ2-7; d_gene: .; CDR3aa: CASNAAYEQYF; CDR3nt: TGTGCCAGCAACGCAGCCTACGAGCAGTACTTC
abundance: .; len: 14; v_gene: TRBV18; j_gene: TRBJ1-1; d_gene: .; CDR3aa: CASSPGPTNTEAFF; CDR3nt: TGTGCCAGCTCACCAGGGCCTACAAACACTGAAGCTTTCTTT
abundance: .; len: 16; v_gene: TRBV19; j_gene: TRBJ2-1; d_gene: TRBD2; CDR3aa: CASSPPGGVSYNEQFF; CDR3nt: TGTGCCAGTAGTCCCCCCGGGGGGGTGTCCTACAATGAGCAGTTCTTC
abundance: .; len: 14; v_gene: TRBV6-5; j_gene: TRBJ2-5; d_gene: TRBD2; CDR3aa: CASKPGGNQETQYF; CDR3nt: TGTGCCAGCAAGCCGGGAGGGAACCAAGAGACCCAGTACTTC
abundance: .; len: 17; v_gene: TRBV5-1; j_gene: TRBJ2-7; d_gene: .; CDR3aa: CASSLASLPGDNYEQYF; CDR3nt: TGCGCCAGCAGCTTGGCCTCGTTGCCGGGGGATAACTACGAGCAGTACTTC
abundance: .; len: 16; v_gene: TRBV11-3; j_gene: TRBJ2-7; d_gene: .; CDR3aa: CASSLDRKTPLYEQYF; CDR3nt: TGTGCCAGCAGCTTAGACCGTAAAACTCCCCTCTACGAGCAGTACTTC
abundance: .; len: 13; v_gene: TRBV19; j_gene: TRBJ1-5; d_gene: .; CDR3aa: CASSILSDQPQHF; CDR3nt: TGTGCCAGTAGTATCCTGAGCGATCAGCCCCAGCATTTT